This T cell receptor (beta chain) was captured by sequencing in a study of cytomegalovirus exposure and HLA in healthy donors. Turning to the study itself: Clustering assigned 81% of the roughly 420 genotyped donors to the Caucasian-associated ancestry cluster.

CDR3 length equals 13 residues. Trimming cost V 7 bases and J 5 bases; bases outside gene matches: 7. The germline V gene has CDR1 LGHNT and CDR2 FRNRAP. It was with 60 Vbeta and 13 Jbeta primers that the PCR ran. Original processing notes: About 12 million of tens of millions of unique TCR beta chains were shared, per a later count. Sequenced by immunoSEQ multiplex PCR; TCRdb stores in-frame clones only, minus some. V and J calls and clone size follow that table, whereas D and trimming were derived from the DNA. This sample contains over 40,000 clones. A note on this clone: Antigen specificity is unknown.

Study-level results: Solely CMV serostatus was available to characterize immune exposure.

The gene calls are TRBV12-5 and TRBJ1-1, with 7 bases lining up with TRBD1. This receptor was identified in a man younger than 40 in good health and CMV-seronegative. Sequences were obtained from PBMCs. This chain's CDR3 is CASAMTGPTEAFF. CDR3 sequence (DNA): TGTGCTAGTGCCATGACAGGGCCAACTGAAGCTTTCTTT.